Listed below are T cell receptor beta chains from one sample, sequenced in a study of cytomegalovirus exposure and HLA in healthy donors. Libraries were prepared by immunoSEQ multiplex PCR; TCRdb keeps only in-frame clonotypes and omits some of them. This table holds tens of thousands of clones, around 73% found once. The sequenced sample was PBMCs. The receptors shown here come from a woman in her twenties or thirties in good health and CMV-seronegative. Both conserved end residues are trimmed from each CDR3. Where a row states a size, it is once, few, many or the class of an expanded clone; other rows omit it.

V gene	clone size	CDR3 protein
TRBV5-8	few	ASSLGE
TRBV7-2	NA	ASSSGQPTQPQH
TRBV11-3	NA	ASSSTGQGNTEAF
TRBV30	NA	AWSVGQGLQETQY
TRBV6-5	NA	ASSPTGMPHYGYT
TRBV5-6	NA	ASSLFLNSGADTQY
TRBV30	NA	AWSPVGQGDGEQF
TRBV27	few	ASSLLGGFPAF
TRBV7-2	NA	ASSSQGLQETQY
TRBV5-1	few	ASSPATSGGPVGAEQF
TRBV5-1	NA	ASCPGHHNSPLH
TRBV5-1	NA	ASSLGQFSYEQY
TRBV6-5	NA	ASRGGFSQPQH
TRBV5-1	NA	ASSLRPGEYATYGYT
TRBV29-1	NA	SVDKAGSNYGYT
TRBV28	NA	ASSFSGSTDTQY
TRBV5-1	NA	ASSLGTGSQETQY
TRBV5-1	NA	ASSLALEAGELF